This note documents a single T cell receptor beta chain sequence. This sample was taken from a study of OX40 agonist ivuxolimab in advanced cancers. CDR1 and CDR2 (germline): LGHNA, YSLEER. CDR3 length equals 14 residues. The V end was cut by 4 bases, the J end by 0 bases, with 10 bases between. Clones were sequenced by immunoSEQ multiplex PCR, and TCRdb holds only the in-frame ones, with some missing. The sample includes roughly 100,000 clones, around nine tenths of them seen just once. Sequenced here: CD4+ or CD8+ T cells sorted from blood, sampled in a trial of the OX40 agonist ivuxolimab. This sequence originates from an adult with an advanced solid tumor such as melanoma, head and neck, liver or kidney cancer. This sequence joins TRBV4-3 and TRBJ2-7; no reliable D call. The CDR3 DNA reads TGCGCCAGCAGCCGGGCGTTCAGCTCCTACGAGCAGTACTTC. This translates into CASSRAFSSYEQYF.